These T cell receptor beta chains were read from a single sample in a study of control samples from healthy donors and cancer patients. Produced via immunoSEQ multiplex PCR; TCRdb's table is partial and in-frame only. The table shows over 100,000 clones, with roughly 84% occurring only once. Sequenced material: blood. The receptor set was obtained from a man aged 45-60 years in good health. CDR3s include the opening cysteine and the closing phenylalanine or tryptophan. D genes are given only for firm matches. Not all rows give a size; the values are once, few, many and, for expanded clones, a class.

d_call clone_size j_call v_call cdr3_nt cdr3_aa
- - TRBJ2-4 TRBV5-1 TGCGCCAGCAGCTTGGGGAGGGGAGAGGTCAAAAACATTCAGTACTTC CASSLGRGEVKNIQYF
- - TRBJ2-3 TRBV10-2 TGCGCCAGCAGCTTAGGCCGAAGCACAGATACGCAGTATTTT CASSLGRSTDTQYF
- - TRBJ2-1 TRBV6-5 TGTGCCAGCAGCGGGACCTACAATGAGCAGTTCTTC CASSGTYNEQFF
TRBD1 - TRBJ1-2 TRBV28 TGTGCCAGTCAATTCGACAGGGGGAGCAACTATGGCTACACCTTC CASQFDRGSNYGYTF
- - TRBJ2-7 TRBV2 TGTGCCAGCAGTGAAGACCCAACCTACGAGCAGTACTTC CASSEDPTYEQYF
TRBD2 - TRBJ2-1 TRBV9 TGTGCCAGCAGCGTAGGGGGGACTAGCGGGGCCAATGAGCAGTTCTTC CASSVGGTSGANEQFF
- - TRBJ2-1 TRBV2 TGTGCCAGCACCCCAGGAAGGAACAATGAGCAGTTCTTC CASTPGRNNEQFF
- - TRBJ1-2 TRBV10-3 TGTGCCATCACCACCGGGTCAAGATATGGCTACACCTTC CAITTGSRYGYTF
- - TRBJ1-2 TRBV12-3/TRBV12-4 TGTGCCAGCAGTTTGGGGCTTGGCTACACCTTC CASSLGLGYTF
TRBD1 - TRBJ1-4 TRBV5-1 TGCGCCAGCAGCTTGGGACAGGGAAATGAAAAACTGTTTTTT CASSLGQGNEKLFF
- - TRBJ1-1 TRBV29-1 TGCAGCGTTACTTGGGGAGGTCGCACTGAAGCTTTCTTT CSVTWGGRTEAFF
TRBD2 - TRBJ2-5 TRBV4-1 TGCGCCAGCAGCCAAGGCCTGGGAACGGGGGGACAAGAGACCCAGTACTTC CASSQGLGTGGQETQYF
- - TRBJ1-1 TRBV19 TGTGCCAGTAACGAGGGGTTGAACACTGAAGCTTTCTTT CASNEGLNTEAFF
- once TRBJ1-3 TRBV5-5 TGTGCCAGCAGCTCCCCCCCGGGCGGTCCTTCTGGAAACACCATATATTTT CASSSPPGGPSGNTIYF
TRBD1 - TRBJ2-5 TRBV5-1 TGCGCCAGCAGCTTTAACCGGGACAGGGGTACTCGAGAGACCCAGTACTTC CASSFNRDRGTRETQYF
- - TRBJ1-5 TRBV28 TGTGCCAGCAGTTTGATACAGGGCAATCAGCCCCAGCATTTT CASSLIQGNQPQHF
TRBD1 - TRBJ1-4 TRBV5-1 TGCGCCAGCAGTTTTCAAGGACAGGGGGCTAATGAAAAACTGTTTTTT CASSFQGQGANEKLFF
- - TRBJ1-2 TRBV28 TGTGCCAGCAGTTTACAGGTGTCCAACTATGGCTACACCTTC CASSLQVSNYGYTF
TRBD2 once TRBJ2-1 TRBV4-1 TGCGCCAGCAGCCAAGGCGGGGGGGCCCGAAATGAGCAGTTCTTC CASSQGGGARNEQFF
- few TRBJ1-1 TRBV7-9 TGTGCCAGCAGCTTCCCTCGGACGGAATTGAACACTGAAGCTTTCTTT CASSFPRTELNTEAFF
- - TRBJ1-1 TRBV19 TGTGCCAGTAGTATTTTCGGCCAGCCGAACACTGAAGCTTTCTTT CASSIFGQPNTEAFF
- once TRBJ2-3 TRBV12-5 TGTGCTAGTGGTTTGGTACAGGCCCCCACAGATACGCAGTATTTT CASGLVQAPTDTQYF
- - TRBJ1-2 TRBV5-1 TGCGCCAGCAGCTCTTCGGACGCTAACTATGGCTACACCTTC CASSSSDANYGYTF
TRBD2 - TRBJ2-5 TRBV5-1 TGCGCCAGCAGCCAGGGACTAGCGGGGGGGCAAGAGACCCAGTACTTC CASSQGLAGGQETQYF
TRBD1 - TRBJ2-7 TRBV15 TGTGCCACCAGCAGAGGGGACAGGGGACTCAACGAGCAGTACTTC CATSRGDRGLNEQYF
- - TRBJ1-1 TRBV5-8 TGTGCCAGCAGCTTGGTTTCTCAGAGGGCTTTCTTT CASSLVSQRAFF
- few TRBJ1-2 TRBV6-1 TGTGCCAGCAGTGAACTGGGGAATGGCTACACCTTC CASSELGNGYTF
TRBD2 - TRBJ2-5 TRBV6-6 TGTGCCAGCAGTCGAAGGGCATGGCTAGCGGGGGCGGAAGAGACCCAGTACTTC CASSRRAWLAGAEETQYF
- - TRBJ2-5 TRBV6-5 TGTGCCAGCAGTTACGGAACAGGACTCCAAGAGACCCAGTACTTC CASSYGTGLQETQYF
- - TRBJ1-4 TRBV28 TGTGCCAGCAGTTTAGGGGCAGGGTGGAATGAAAAACTGTTTTTT CASSLGAGWNEKLFF
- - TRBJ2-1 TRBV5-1 TGCGCCAGCAGCTTGGGACAGCAGACGAATGAGCAGTTCTTC CASSLGQQTNEQFF
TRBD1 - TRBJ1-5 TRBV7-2 TGTGCCAGCAGCTTCCTAGGGACAGGGAGCAATCAGCCCCAGCATTTT CASSFLGTGSNQPQHF
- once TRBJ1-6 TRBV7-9 TGTGCCAGCAGCTTCATGGACCTGACGGGTTCACCCCTCCACTTT CASSFMDLTGSPLHF
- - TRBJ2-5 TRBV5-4 TGTGCCAGCAGCTTGTGGGGTTTGTCCAAAGAGACCCAGTACTTC CASSLWGLSKETQYF
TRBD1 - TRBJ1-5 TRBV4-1 TGCGCCAGCAGCCAAGAACGACAGGGGGGTCAGCCCCAGCATTTT CASSQERQGGQPQHF
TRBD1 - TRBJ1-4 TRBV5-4 TGTGCCAGCAGCCGGACAGGGGTTGGTAATGAAAAACTGTTTTTT CASSRTGVGNEKLFF
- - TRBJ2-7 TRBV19 TGTGCCAGTAGTGCCAGGGACGAGCAGTACTTC CASSARDEQYF
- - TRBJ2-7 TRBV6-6 TGTGCCAGCAGTCAACGTTACGAGCAGTACTTC CASSQRYEQYF
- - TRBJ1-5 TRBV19 TGTGCCAGTAGTTACGGGCAGAACCTACGCGCTAGCAATCAGCCCCAGCATTTT CASSYGQNLRASNQPQHF
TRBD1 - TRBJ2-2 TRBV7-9 TGTGCCAGCAGCTCCCGGGACAGGCCTTACACCGGGGAGCTGTTTTTT CASSSRDRPYTGELFF
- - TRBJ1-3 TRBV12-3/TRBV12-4 TGTGCCAGCAAAGGAGCTGGAAACACCATATATTTT CASKGAGNTIYF
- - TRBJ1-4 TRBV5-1 TGCGCCAGCAGCTTGTACAGGGCCAATGAAAAACTGTTTTTT CASSLYRANEKLFF
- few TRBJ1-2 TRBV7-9 TGTGCCAGCAGCTCCACACACAGCCTTAGGTATGGCTACACCTTC CASSSTHSLRYGYTF